This section outlines one T cell receptor beta chain sequence together with its context. Its antigen is unknown. Per-nucleotide qualities are absent, and no much larger clonotype sits a single base away. This beta chain is a stray read from a library made for alpha chains; its abundance is not meaningful. The library was prepared using 5' RACE. For sequencing, a NextSeq 500 was employed. The TCR library protocol attached a unique molecular identifier to each TCR cDNA molecule to allow correction of PCR and sequencing errors. From the authors' description of their analysis: TCR identification, UMI-based error correction and CDR3 extraction were all carried out with Decombinator tools. Expanded TCRs were defined as those above a frequency of 2 per 1,000, corresponding to the top 1% of the tumor frequency distribution. Expanded tumor TCRs were classed as regional if statistically deemed absent (corrected P<0.05) from at least one tumor region, otherwise ubiquitous. Renyi diversity was computed with the R vegan package after each repertoire had been subsampled 100 times to 5,000 TCRs. CDR3 similarity networks were built from amino acid triplet string-kernel similarity, with CDR3s being connected when pairwise similarity was above 0.82. Starting from the raw public reads, TCRdb applied fastp trimming at Q25, assembled clones with MiXCR and retained in-frame beta chains. Here each entry gathers all rows of one CDR3 protein and keeps the most common genes and DNA. TCRdb's processing, not the study's, gives the V and J calls here. The sample profile shows 16,000 or so distinct CDR3 sequences; approximately 7% of them were found once. About 19% of the sample is held by the ten biggest clonotypes.

Explained via the paper, the time point label denotes: sample taken at primary tumor resection. Samples were obtained from approximately 72 patients with early-stage, untreated non-small cell lung cancer from the lung TRACERx cohort. For TCR sequencing, whole RNA was extracted from tumor and nontumor lung tissue, or from cryopreserved PBMC samples, and no cell sorting was done. Only patients for whom sufficient RNA was available from at least two tumor regions were selected for TCR sequencing. Before selection, tumor and adjacent nontumor lung specimens were reviewed by a lung pathologist. These data originate in a study of spatial heterogeneity in lung cancer (dated by TCRdb to between 2017 and 2020). Study-wide context: Beta-chain transcripts were consistently detected in greater numbers than alpha-chain transcripts, which likely reflects a higher abundance of beta-chain transcripts. In tumor regions, TCR transcript counts showed a strong correlation with a T cell transcriptional module score from matched bulk RNA-seq. In the raw uncorrected reads, each unique combination of TCR and UMI appeared more than ten times on average. TCR alpha and beta repertoires were quantitatively compared across multiple tumor regions, matched nontumor lung and blood in non-small cell lung cancer. TCR repertoire features were related to nonsynonymous mutation counts determined by whole-exome sequencing of tumor tissue. Both alpha and beta chains were TCR-sequenced in 210 or so tumor regions, approximately 64 matched nontumor lung samples and 55 to 60 PBMC samples obtained at surgery. General findings and caveats noted by the study authors: Estimated TCR-seq coverage of tumor T cells was only around 7.2% for alpha chains and about 13% for beta chains. Additional single-cell paired TCR alpha and beta sequencing was considered necessary to confirm, at a functional level, the hypothesis that regional TCRs recognize regional mutations. The count of ubiquitous expanded TCRs correlated with the count of ubiquitous nonsynonymous mutations, and the count of regional expanded TCRs correlated with the count of regional nonsynonymous mutations. The tumor nonsynonymous mutation count correlated with the number of expanded alpha and beta TCRs within the tumor.

Deletion took 1 base off V and 4 bases off J, with a span of 10 bases between the germline ends. Via the germline V gene, CDR1 is SNHLY and CDR2 FYNNEI. The CDR3 holds 15 amino acids from the cysteine to the phenylalanine. Of all the DNA, just the CDR3 is kept, 45 bases in frame from base 1. The sequence derives from a female donor with early-stage non-small cell lung cancer. The chain is assembled from TRBV2 and TRBJ2-2; the D call is possibly TRBD1 or TRBD2, each sharing 7 bases. The starting material was lung tumor tissue, obtained at surgery. CDR3 protein: CASSEVRGGTGELFF. The nucleotide sequence reads TGTGCCAGCAGTGAAGTCAGGGGGGGCACCGGGGAGCTGTTTTTT.